This T cell receptor (beta chain) was sequenced in a study of blood T cell repertoires in COVID-19. Turning to the study itself: Both acute and convalescent COVID-19 samples were obtained from the United States, Italy and Spain. Sources were T cells, B-cell-depleted T cells, or PBMCs; the material itself was cDNA or gDNA.

Trimming shortened V by 5 bases and J by 7 bases, and 14 bases separated the two germline ends. The CDR3 has 14 residues. Germline V CDR1 and CDR2: SSHAT, FNYEAQ (reference sequence). Original handling: Amplifying reference gene primers gave estimates of nucleated cell counts. Sequencing used immunoSEQ multiplex PCR; TCRdb keeps in-frame clones, though not all of them. V and J calls and clone size are copied from that table; D and trimming were computed from the DNA. The sample lists under 300,000 clones, roughly 87% occurring once. Sample: peripheral blood. This sequence originates from a woman between 40 and 50 years old who had recovered from COVID-19. This rearrangement joins TRBV7-7 to TRBJ2-2, with D tentatively TRBD2 (6 bases). This CDR3 is CASSPTRGNGELFF. The CDR3 nucleotides read TGTGCCAGCAGCCCTACTCGGGGGAACGGGGAGCTGTTTTTT.